Listed below are T cell receptor beta chains from one sample, sequenced in a study of beta chain features in type 1 diabetes. The data were produced by immunoSEQ multiplex PCR, yet TCRdb's version contains in-frame clones alone and is incomplete. The sample yields about 340,000 clones, less than 15% seen once. Sequencing was performed on naive CD4+ T cells from blood. The source of these receptors is a woman under 30 with type 1 diabetes. The CDR3 runs from the conserved cysteine through the conserved F or W. D genes are given only for firm matches. A row's size may be missing; if present it is once, few, many or a size class.

abundance: .
d_gene: .
v_gene: TRBV5-1
j_gene: TRBJ2-1
CDR3nt: TGCACCAGCAGCCTACCGACTGACCTCTATTACAATGAGCAGTTCTTC
CDR3aa: CTSSLPTDLYYNEQFF

abundance: .
d_gene: .
v_gene: TRBV29-1
j_gene: TRBJ2-7
CDR3nt: TGCAGCGTTGTAGGGCGGGACAGCTCCTACGAGCAGTACTTC
CDR3aa: CSVVGRDSSYEQYF

abundance: few
d_gene: .
v_gene: TRBV30
j_gene: TRBJ1-2
CDR3nt: TGTGCCTGGAGTGCGGGGAACTATGGCTACACCTTC
CDR3aa: CAWSAGNYGYTF

abundance: few
d_gene: .
v_gene: TRBV18
j_gene: TRBJ2-1
CDR3nt: TGTGCCAGCTCACCACCGGCGGGACCTGAGCAGTTCTTC
CDR3aa: CASSPPAGPEQFF

abundance: few
d_gene: TRBD2
v_gene: TRBV15
j_gene: TRBJ2-2
CDR3nt: TGTGCCACCAGCAGAGATAGCGGGACCAACACCGGGGAGCTGTTTTTT
CDR3aa: CATSRDSGTNTGELFF

abundance: few
d_gene: .
v_gene: TRBV19
j_gene: TRBJ2-1
CDR3nt: TGTGCCAGTAGTATAGATATAGCGGACTCCTACAATGAGCAGTTCTTC
CDR3aa: CASSIDIADSYNEQFF

abundance: .
d_gene: .
v_gene: TRBV18
j_gene: TRBJ1-5
CDR3nt: TGTGCCAGTTCACCGGCCTACGAGGGTCAGCCCCAGCATTTT
CDR3aa: CASSPAYEGQPQHF

abundance: .
d_gene: .
v_gene: TRBV6-5
j_gene: TRBJ2-7
CDR3nt: TGTGCCAGCAGCCGACTTCCACAGGGAGCTAACGAGCAGTACTTC
CDR3aa: CASSRLPQGANEQYF

abundance: few
d_gene: .
v_gene: TRBV6-1
j_gene: TRBJ1-1
CDR3nt: TGTGCCAGCAGTTCACAGGGGAACACTGAAGCTTTCTTT
CDR3aa: CASSSQGNTEAFF

abundance: few
d_gene: .
v_gene: TRBV6-1
j_gene: TRBJ1-5
CDR3nt: TGTGCCAGCAGTGAAGGGTTCCGCAGGCCTTATAGCAATCAGCCCCAGCATTTT
CDR3aa: CASSEGFRRPYSNQPQHF

abundance: .
d_gene: .
v_gene: TRBV30
j_gene: TRBJ2-3
CDR3nt: TGTGCCTGGGACAGAGACAACACAGATACGCAGTATTTT
CDR3aa: CAWDRDNTDTQYF

abundance: .
d_gene: TRBD1
v_gene: TRBV18
j_gene: TRBJ2-5
CDR3nt: TGTGCCAGCTCACTCCCGGGACAGGGAGAGACCCAGTACTTC
CDR3aa: CASSLPGQGETQYF

abundance: few
d_gene: TRBD1
v_gene: TRBV9
j_gene: TRBJ2-1
CDR3nt: TGTGCCAGCAGCGTGTCCGGGACAGGGTTGATTTTGTTCTTC
CDR3aa: CASSVSGTGLILFF

abundance: .
d_gene: TRBD2
v_gene: TRBV30
j_gene: TRBJ2-3
CDR3nt: TGTGCCTGGAGGGGACTAGCGGGAACAGATACGCAGTATTTT
CDR3aa: CAWRGLAGTDTQYF

abundance: .
d_gene: TRBD2
v_gene: TRBV6-5
j_gene: TRBJ2-5
CDR3nt: TGTGCCAGCAGTTACTCTAAACTAGCGATCCAAGAGACCCAGTACTTC
CDR3aa: CASSYSKLAIQETQYF

abundance: .
d_gene: TRBD2
v_gene: TRBV28
j_gene: TRBJ2-4
CDR3nt: TGTGCCAGCCTCCCCGGGAGGGGAGGGGGCATTCAGTACTTC
CDR3aa: CASLPGRGGGIQYF

abundance: many
d_gene: .
v_gene: TRBV5-1
j_gene: TRBJ2-1
CDR3nt: TGCGCCAGCAGCTTGGTGCCCGGGGATGAGCAGTTCTTC
CDR3aa: CASSLVPGDEQFF

abundance: .
d_gene: TRBD1
v_gene: TRBV30
j_gene: TRBJ1-2
CDR3nt: TGTGCCTGGAGCTTGCTACAGGGGGCGGGGGGCTACACCTTC
CDR3aa: CAWSLLQGAGGYTF

abundance: few
d_gene: .
v_gene: TRBV11-2
j_gene: TRBJ2-5
CDR3nt: TGTGCCAGCAGCTTAGGCCCCGGGACAACACAAGAGACCCAGTACTTC
CDR3aa: CASSLGPGTTQETQYF

abundance: .
d_gene: .
v_gene: TRBV2
j_gene: TRBJ1-1
CDR3nt: TGTGCCAGCAGTGTTGAGGGAGGCACTGAAGCTTTCTTT
CDR3aa: CASSVEGGTEAFF

abundance: .
d_gene: .
v_gene: TRBV11-3
j_gene: TRBJ2-5
CDR3nt: TGTGCCAGCAGCTTAGATCCGGAGTTCGGAGAGACCCAGTACTTC
CDR3aa: CASSLDPEFGETQYF

abundance: .
d_gene: .
v_gene: TRBV27
j_gene: TRBJ1-1
CDR3nt: TGTGCCAGCAGTATCTACAGGGCGGGGAACACTGAAGCTTTCTTT
CDR3aa: CASSIYRAGNTEAFF